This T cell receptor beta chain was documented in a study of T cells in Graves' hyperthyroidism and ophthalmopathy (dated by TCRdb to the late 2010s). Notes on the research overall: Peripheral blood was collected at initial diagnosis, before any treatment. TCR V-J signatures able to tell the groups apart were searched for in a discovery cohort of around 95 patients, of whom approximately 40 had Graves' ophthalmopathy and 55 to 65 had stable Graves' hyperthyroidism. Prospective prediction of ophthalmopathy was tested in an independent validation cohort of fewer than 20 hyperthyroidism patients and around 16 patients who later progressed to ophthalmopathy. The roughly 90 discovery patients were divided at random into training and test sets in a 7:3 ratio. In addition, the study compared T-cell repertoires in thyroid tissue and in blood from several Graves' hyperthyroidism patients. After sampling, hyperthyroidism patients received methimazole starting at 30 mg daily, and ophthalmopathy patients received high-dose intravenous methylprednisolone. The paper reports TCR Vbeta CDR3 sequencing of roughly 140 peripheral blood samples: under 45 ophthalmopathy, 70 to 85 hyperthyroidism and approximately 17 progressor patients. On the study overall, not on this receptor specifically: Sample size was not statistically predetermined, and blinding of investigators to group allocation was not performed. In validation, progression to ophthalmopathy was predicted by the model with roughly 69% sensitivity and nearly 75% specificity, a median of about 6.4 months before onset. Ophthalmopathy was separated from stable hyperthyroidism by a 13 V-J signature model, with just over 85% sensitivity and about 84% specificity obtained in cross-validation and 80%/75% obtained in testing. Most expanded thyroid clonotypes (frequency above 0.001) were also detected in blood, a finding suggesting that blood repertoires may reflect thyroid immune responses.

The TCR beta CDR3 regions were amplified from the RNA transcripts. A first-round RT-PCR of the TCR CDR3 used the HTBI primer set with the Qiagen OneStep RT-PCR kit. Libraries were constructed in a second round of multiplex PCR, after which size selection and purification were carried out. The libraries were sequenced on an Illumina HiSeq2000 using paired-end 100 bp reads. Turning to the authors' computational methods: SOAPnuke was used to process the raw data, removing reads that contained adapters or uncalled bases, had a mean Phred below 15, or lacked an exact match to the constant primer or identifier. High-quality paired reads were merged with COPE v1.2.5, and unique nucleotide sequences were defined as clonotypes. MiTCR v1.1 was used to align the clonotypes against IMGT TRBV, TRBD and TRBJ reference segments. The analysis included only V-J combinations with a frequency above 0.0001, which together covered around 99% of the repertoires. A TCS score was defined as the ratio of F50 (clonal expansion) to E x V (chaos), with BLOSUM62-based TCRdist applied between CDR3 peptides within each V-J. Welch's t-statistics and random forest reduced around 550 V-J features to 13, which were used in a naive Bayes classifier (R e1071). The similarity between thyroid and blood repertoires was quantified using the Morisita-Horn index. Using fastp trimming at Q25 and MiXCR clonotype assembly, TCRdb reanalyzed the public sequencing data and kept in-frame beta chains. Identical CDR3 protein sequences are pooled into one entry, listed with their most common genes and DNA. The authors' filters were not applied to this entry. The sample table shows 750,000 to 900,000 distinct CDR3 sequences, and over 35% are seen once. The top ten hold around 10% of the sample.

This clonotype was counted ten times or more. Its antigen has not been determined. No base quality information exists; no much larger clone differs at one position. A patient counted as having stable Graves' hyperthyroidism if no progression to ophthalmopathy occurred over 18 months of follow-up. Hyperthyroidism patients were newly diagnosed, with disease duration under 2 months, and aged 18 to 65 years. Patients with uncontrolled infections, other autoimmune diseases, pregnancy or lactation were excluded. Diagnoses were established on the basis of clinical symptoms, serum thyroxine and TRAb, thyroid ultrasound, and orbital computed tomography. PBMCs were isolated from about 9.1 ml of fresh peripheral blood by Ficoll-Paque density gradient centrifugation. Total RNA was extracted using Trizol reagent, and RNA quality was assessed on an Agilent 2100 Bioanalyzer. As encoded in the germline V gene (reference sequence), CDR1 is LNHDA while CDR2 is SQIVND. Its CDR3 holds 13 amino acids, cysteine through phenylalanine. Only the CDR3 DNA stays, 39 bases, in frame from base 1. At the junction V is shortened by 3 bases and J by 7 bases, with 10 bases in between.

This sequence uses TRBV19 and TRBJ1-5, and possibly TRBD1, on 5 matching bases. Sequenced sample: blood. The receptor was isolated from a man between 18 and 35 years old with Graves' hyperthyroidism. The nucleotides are TGTGCCAGTAGTATGGCAGGGAGCCAGCCCCAGCATTTT. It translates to CASSMAGSQPQHF.